Each of the 24 T cell receptor beta chains below was sequenced from the same sample in a study of OX40 agonist ivuxolimab in advanced cancers. Some clones are missing from TCRdb's copy, which holds only in-frame ones; the method was immunoSEQ multiplex PCR. The sample gives 15,000 to 20,000 clones, more than 60% of which show up once; 30% to 40% is in the top ten. The sample consisted of CD4+ or CD8+ T cells sorted from blood, taken in a trial of the OX40 agonist ivuxolimab. The receptors stem from an adult with an advanced solid tumor such as melanoma, head and neck, liver or kidney cancer.

This sequence joins TRBV2 and TRBJ2-1; a weak D match, TRBD2 (5 bases). The CDR3 extends over 17 amino acids. Trimming left V 3 bases short and J 0 bases short, with 15 bases between. The germline V gene encodes CDR1 SNHLY and CDR2 FYNNEI. CDR3 bases: TGTGCCAGCAGTGATGAACTAGTGGTGAGCTCCTACAATGAGCAGTTCTTC. Its translation is CASSDELVVSSYNEQFF.

The gene calls are TRBV4-1 and TRBJ2-7; perhaps TRBD1 as D (6 bases). Trimming removed 4 bases from V and 4 bases from J, with 14 bases in between. The CDR3 is 14 amino acids. CDR1 and CDR2 from the germline V gene are MGHRA and YSYEKL. CDR3 sequence reads: CASSPGRGGYEQYF. The CDR3, as DNA: TGCGCCAGCAGCCCGGGCAGGGGTGGGTACGAGCAGTACTTC.

This clone was seen only once. In DNA, the CDR3 is TGTGCCAGCAGCACCATAAGCGTATCCGGGGAGCTGTTTTTT. It translates to CASSTISVSGELFF. The rearrangement uses TRBV11-2 and TRBJ2-2, with D hard to call. The V end lost 5 bases, the J end lost 6 bases, and 13 bases lay between the germline ends. The CDR3 is made up of 14 amino acids. Germline loops: CDR1 SGHAT, CDR2 FQNNGV.

The V gene is TRBV28, the J gene TRBJ1-1, with D unresolved. CDR3 size: 11 residues. CDR1 and CDR2 (germline): MDHEN, SYDVKM. The V end lost 3 bases, the J end lost 5 bases, and 4 bases lay between the germline ends. DNA of the CDR3: TGTGCCAGCAGTTTGTTAACTGAAGCTTTCTTT. Protein sequence: CASSLLTEAFF.

This chain joins TRBV7-9 and TRBJ2-7, with D unclear. V lost 1 base to trimming and J lost 0 bases, with 7 bases between them. The CDR3 runs to 14 residues. Germline-derived CDR1 and CDR2 are SEHNR and FQNEAQ (reference sequence). DNA for the CDR3: TGTGCCAGCAGCTTAGTCCAGACCTCCTACGAGCAGTACTTC. Protein sequence: CASSLVQTSYEQYF.

The CDR3 loop is CASSPRTGITGELFF. The CDR3 DNA reads as TGTGCCAGCAGCCCCCGGACAGGGATCACCGGGGAGCTGTTTTTT. This chain links TRBV7-9 with TRBJ2-2, with TRBD1 matching over 8 bases. The CDR3 is made up of 15 amino acids. CDR1 and CDR2 (germline): SEHNR, FQNEAQ (reference sequence). The V gene end was trimmed by 5 bases and the J gene end by 4 bases; junction bases not matched to a gene: 6.

This clone has only one observation. This sample also contains other DNA sequences that code for the same CDR3. The rearrangement uses TRBV5-1 and TRBJ1-2, with TRBD1 as a possible D gene (6 bases). V lost 7 bases and J 2 bases, leaving 21 bases between the germline ends. Germline assignment: CDR1 SGHRS and CDR2 YFSETQ. The CDR3 contains 16 residues. The CDR3 nucleotides are TGCGCCAGCGGTAAACAGGGAGTGGACACCAACTATGGCTACACCTTC. This encodes CASGKQGVDTNYGYTF.

The chain has TRBV6-5 and TRBJ2-7, with D possibly TRBD2 on 6 matching bases. V was trimmed by 5 bases and J by 6 bases, leaving 20 bases between them. Germline lookup yields CDR1 MNHEY and CDR2 SVGAGI. This CDR3 region has 15 residues. The CDR3 nucleotides read TGTGCCAGCAGTACTTTCCTAGTGGAGGGGAGCGAGCAGTACTTC. It encodes CASSTFLVEGSEQYF.

This clone turned up a few times. CDR3 nucleotides: TGTGCCAGCACACTATCGGCATACTACAATGAGCAGTTCTTC. Translating it yields CASTLSAYYNEQFF. The V call is TRBV28, the J call TRBJ2-1; D is uncertain. V was clipped by 7 bases and J by 3 bases, with 13 bases between them. This CDR3 contains 14 residues. Germline CDR1 is MDHEN and CDR2 is SYDVKM. The full variable domain, rest sourced from reference TRBV28 and TRBJ2-1, is DVKVTQSSRYLVKRTGEKVFLECVQDMDHENMFWYRQDPGLGLRLIYFSYDVKMKEKGDIPEGYSVSREKKERFSLILESASTNQTSMYLCASTLSAYYNEQFFGPGTRLTVL.

The rearrangement joins TRBV4-1 to TRBJ1-2; no clear D. The germline V gene encodes CDR1 MGHRA and CDR2 YSYEKL. Trimming took 1 base from V and 5 from J, leaving 14 bases between them. The CDR3 is 15 residues long. CDR3 in DNA: TGCGCCAGCAGCCAAGGTGCTGGATTAGGTTATGGCTACACCTTC. Translating it yields CASSQGAGLGYGYTF.

V and J are TRBV18 and TRBJ2-3; D may be TRBD2 (6 bases). In germline, CDR1 is KGHSH, CDR2 LQKENI. V was trimmed by 3 bases and J by 7 bases, leaving 11 bases between them. The CDR3 covers 13 residues. This CDR3 is CASSPAGGNTQYF. CDR3 bases: TGTGCCAGCTCACCGGCCGGGGGTAATACGCAGTATTTT.

V and J are TRBV19 and TRBJ1-2; 7 positions match TRBD1. There are 14 residues in the CDR3. In germline, CDR1 is LNHDA, CDR2 SQIVND (reference sequence). V shed 10 bases and J 4 bases; nucleotides not matched to a gene: 12. As DNA, the CDR3 is TGTGCCACCCGACAGGGAATGGGGCTCTATGGCTACACCTTC. The encoded protein is CATRQGMGLYGYTF.

The chain joins TRBV6-1 to TRBJ2-7, with D maybe TRBD2 (5 bases). This CDR3 comprises 13 residues. The germline V and J ends were trimmed by 4 bases and 4 bases, with 11 bases remaining between them. Germline CDR1 reads MNHNS; CDR2 reads SASEGT. CDR3 nucleotide sequence: TGTGCCAGCAGTGCGGTCGGCGGGTACGAGCAGTACTTC. This codes for CASSAVGGYEQYF.

The V gene is TRBV13, the J gene TRBJ2-5, with 7 bases matching TRBD2. The V gene end was trimmed by 3 bases and the J gene end by 9 bases; junction bases not matched to a gene: 7. Germline lookup yields CDR1 PRHDT and CDR2 FYEKMQ (reference sequence). There are 13 residues in the CDR3. In nucleotides, the CDR3 is TGTGCCAGCAGCTTGGGCGGGGGAGGGGCCCAGTACTTC. Translated, it gives CASSLGGGGAQYF.

This clone was detected a few times. The rearrangement uses TRBV4-3 and TRBJ2-7; D call uncertain. Germline CDR1 and CDR2: LGHNA and YSLEER. The CDR3 is 15 residues long. Trimming shortened V by 4 bases and J by 0 bases, and 13 bases separated the two germline ends. This chain's CDR3 is CASSPGRFSSYEQYF. CDR3 sequence (DNA): TGCGCCAGCAGCCCCGGACGTTTTTCCTCCTACGAGCAGTACTTC.

This clone was seen a handful of times. The chain is built from TRBV2 and TRBJ2-2, with 8 bases fitting TRBD1. Germline-derived CDR1 and CDR2 are SNHLY and FYNNEI. The CDR3 extends over 14 amino acids. With V trimmed by 8 bases and J by 4 bases, 6 bases remained unmatched. The CDR3 DNA sequence: TGTGCCAGCGTCGACAGGGGAGGCACCGGGGAGCTGTTTTTT. Translation gives CASVDRGGTGELFF.

This clone was detected once. This chain uses TRBV27 with TRBJ2-1; TRBD1 aligns across 7 bases. V trimming: 3 bases; J trimming: 15 bases; junction bases outside the gene matches: 11. Germline V gene sequence: CDR1 MNHEY, CDR2 SMNVEV (reference sequence). There are 13 residues in the CDR3. CDR3 protein: CASSFDRVNRLFF. In DNA, the CDR3 is TGTGCCAGCAGTTTCGACAGGGTCAACCGGCTGTTCTTC.

This clone is categorized as medium-sized. A junction end diverges from the germline sequence, so it may reflect a read error. This chain uses TRBV13 with TRBJ2-4; 9 bases agree with TRBD2. The germline V gene has CDR1 PRHDT and CDR2 FYEKMQ (reference sequence). CDR3 length: 15 amino acids. CDR3 nucleotides: TGTGCCAGCAGGCAGCGGGGGGCCCCAAAAACCATTCAGTACTTC. This sequence encodes CASRQRGAPKTIQYF.

The chain recombines TRBV27 with TRBJ2-6; D is possibly TRBD1 (5 bases). V shed 8 bases and J shed 0 bases, with 17 bases lying between them. This CDR3 has 17 residues. Looked up from germline, CDR1 is MNHEY and CDR2 is SMNVEV (reference sequence). The CDR3 nucleotides are TGTGCCAGCGGAGTACAGGTTGCCCACTCTGGGGCCAACGTCCTGACTTTC. Its translation is CASGVQVAHSGANVLTF.

This chain uses TRBV4-3 with TRBJ2-3; D is unclear. The CDR3 loop spans 12 amino acids. V was clipped by 1 base and J by 5 bases, with 4 bases between them. Germline loops: CDR1 LGHNA, CDR2 YSLEER. The CDR3 region has the DNA TGCGCCAGCAGCCAAGGGAGAGATACGCAGTATTTT. Its protein is CASSQGRDTQYF.

This rearrangement joins TRBV5-4 to TRBJ2-7; TRBD2 matches at 16 bases. CDR3 length equals 17 residues. Germline lookup yields CDR1 SGHNT and CDR2 YYREEE (reference sequence). With 2 bases clipped from V and 2 bases from J, the junction kept 4 bases outside the gene matches. CDR3 sequence: CASSFTGTSGGAYEQYF. Here the CDR3 DNA reads TGTGCCAGCAGCTTTACCGGGACTAGCGGGGGGGCCTACGAGCAGTACTTC.

This clone was observed a handful of times. The J gene is TRBJ2-7, the V gene TRBV19, with a possible D match to TRBD2 (6 bases). The CDR3 contains 15 residues. Looked up from germline, CDR1 is LNHDA and CDR2 is SQIVND (reference sequence). Trimming pared 3 bases from V and 3 bases from J, leaving 15 bases between. This chain's CDR3 is CASSILFGGDYEQYF. The CDR3 DNA is TGTGCCAGTAGTATCCTATTCGGGGGTGACTACGAGCAGTACTTC.

By share of the sample, this clone is medium-sized. This chain connects TRBV4-1 to TRBJ1-2; 8 bases are a match to TRBD1. This CDR3 has 15 residues. Germline CDR1 reads MGHRA; CDR2 reads YSYEKL. V was clipped by 1 base and J by 6 bases; unmatched bases: 7. The CDR3 reads CASSQGTGPPDGYTF. The CDR3, as DNA: TGCGCCAGCAGCCAAGGGACAGGGCCCCCCGATGGCTACACCTTC.

The chain has TRBV30 and TRBJ1-5, with D unresolved. This CDR3 is built from 14 residues. Trimming cost V 4 bases and J 0 bases, with 10 bases left between them. Per the germline V gene, CDR1 is GTSNPN and CDR2 is SVGIG (reference sequence). The CDR3 DNA is TGTGCCTGGACGCTGTCTTATAGCAATCAGCCCCAGCATTTT. It is translated as CAWTLSYSNQPQHF.